This T cell receptor beta chain came from a study of cytomegalovirus exposure and HLA in healthy donors. On the study more broadly: Earlier work reported 100 million or so unique TCR beta sequences from about 200 million T cells.

The PCR employed 60 Vbeta primers together with 13 Jbeta primers. The protocol was immunoSEQ multiplex PCR, while the TCRdb copy is restricted to in-frame clones and leaves out a portion. The sample holds approximately 220,000 clones, 60% to 85% seen once. The CDR3 runs 15 residues. With V trimmed by 3 bases and J by 9 bases, 11 bases remained unmatched. Germline assignment: CDR1 KGHSH and CDR2 LQKENI. The chain has TRBV18 and TRBJ2-1, with TRBD2 identical over 7 bases. This clonotype was sampled from a man aged 40-55 years in good health and CMV-seronegative. The sample was PBMCs. CDR3 sequence reads: CASSPSQREGGEQFF. The DNA for the CDR3 is TGTGCCAGCTCACCTTCTCAGAGGGAGGGCGGTGAGCAGTTCTTC.